This is a list of T cell receptor beta chains from one sample in a study of T cells after posttransplantation cyclophosphamide. The assay was immunoSEQ multiplex PCR, and TCRdb's table has in-frame clones only and misses some. The sample has 6,000 to 9,500 clones, none seen only once; the top ten hold roughly 6%. Here the sequenced sample was PBMCs, taken after allogeneic stem cell transplant with posttransplant cyclophosphamide. The receptors originated from a male patient in his late teens or twenties who received an allogeneic stem cell transplant from an unrelated donor, was CMV-positive, and had acute and chronic GVHD. Some T cells may trace back to the graft donor. CDR3s include the opening cysteine and the closing phenylalanine or tryptophan. D genes are given only for firm matches. The size entry gives once, few or many counts, or a class when the clone is expanded.

NA	many	TRBV10-3	TRBJ1-2	CAISESGATNYGYTF	TGTGCCATCAGTGAGTCCGGAGCCACTAACTATGGCTACACCTTC
TRBD1	many	TRBV5-4	TRBJ2-5	CASSSGGLNQETQYF	TGTGCCAGCAGCTCAGGGGGCCTCAACCAAGAGACCCAGTACTTC
NA	medium-sized	TRBV11-2	TRBJ1-5	CASSLGGGNQPQHF	TGTGCCAGCAGCTTGGGAGGGGGCAATCAGCCCCAGCATTTT
TRBD1	many	TRBV6-1	TRBJ2-7	CASRPIGTVPYEQYF	TGTGCCAGCAGACCGATTGGGACAGTTCCTTACGAGCAGTACTTC
NA	many	TRBV7-8	TRBJ1-2	CASSPPGGSYIYGYTF	TGTGCCAGCAGCCCCCCGGGGGGATCTTATATCTATGGCTACACCTTC
NA	medium-sized	TRBV29-1	TRBJ2-2	CSVAGLPGELFF	TGCAGCGTTGCCGGGTTGCCCGGGGAGCTGTTTTTT
NA	many	TRBV7-9	TRBJ2-2	CASSIQGLTGELFF	TGTGCCAGCAGCATACAGGGCCTGACCGGGGAGCTGTTTTTT
NA	many	TRBV7-9	TRBJ2-2	CASSFDSTGELFF	TGTGCCAGCAGCTTCGACTCCACCGGGGAGCTGTTTTTT
NA	many	TRBV28	TRBJ1-1	CASSVYTEAFF	TGTGCCAGCAGTGTCTACACTGAAGCTTTCTTT
NA	many	TRBV27	TRBJ2-5	CASSSRGVETQYF	TGTGCCAGCAGTAGTAGGGGTGTAGAGACCCAGTACTTC
NA	many	TRBV9	TRBJ1-6	CASSVNGGGRGDSPLHF	TGTGCCAGCAGCGTAAATGGAGGAGGGAGAGGGGATTCACCCCTCCACTTT
TRBD2	many	TRBV18	TRBJ2-1	CASSPYSGGDNEQFF	TGTGCCAGCTCACCATATAGCGGGGGCGACAATGAGCAGTTCTTC
NA	many	TRBV28	TRBJ2-2	CASSLKMGGHYTGELFF	TGTGCCAGCAGTTTAAAAATGGGGGGGCACTACACCGGGGAGCTGTTTTTT
TRBD1	medium-sized	TRBV4-3	TRBJ1-5	CASSNSGQNLNQPQHF	TGCGCCAGCAGCAACTCGGGACAGAACCTTAATCAGCCCCAGCATTTT
TRBD2	many	TRBV28	TRBJ2-1	CATDRGGAGNEQFF	TGTGCCACGGACCGGGGGGGGGCGGGCAATGAGCAGTTCTTC
NA	many	TRBV5-5	TRBJ2-3	CASSSQGSDTQYF	TGTGCCAGCAGTTCACAGGGTTCAGATACGCAGTATTTT
NA	many	TRBV18	TRBJ1-6	CASSPPGKNSPLHF	TGTGCCAGCTCACCACCCGGTAAAAATTCACCCCTCCACTTT
TRBD2	many	TRBV5-1	TRBJ2-5	CASSLASGGETQYF	TGCGCCAGCAGCTTGGCTAGCGGGGGGGAGACCCAGTACTTC
TRBD2	many	TRBV9	TRBJ2-3	CASSASPGVAGGPRADTQYF	TGTGCCAGCAGCGCCAGCCCGGGGGTAGCGGGGGGGCCCAGAGCAGATACGCAGTATTTT
TRBD2	medium-sized	TRBV5-8	TRBJ2-1	CASSLHVPRTSGYNEQFF	TGTGCCAGCAGCTTGCACGTACCCAGGACTAGCGGTTACAATGAGCAGTTCTTC
TRBD1	many	TRBV7-9	TRBJ1-4	CASSQTGVTNEKLFF	TGTGCCAGCAGCCAGACAGGGGTGACTAATGAAAAACTGTTTTTT
TRBD1	many	TRBV28	TRBJ1-5	CASSFDRELHF	TGTGCCAGCAGTTTCGACAGGGAGTTGCATTTT
TRBD1	many	TRBV5-6	TRBJ2-5	CASSSTPRETGGNIETQYF	TGTGCCAGCAGCTCGACGCCACGAGAGACAGGGGGAAACATAGAGACCCAGTACTTC
NA	many	TRBV28	TRBJ1-5	CASSLPPYQPQHF	TGTGCCAGCAGTTTACCCCCCTATCAGCCCCAGCATTTT
TRBD2	many	TRBV10-3	TRBJ2-7	CAIGGGESPRPYEQYF	TGTGCCATCGGTGGGGGGGAGTCCCCCAGGCCGTACGAGCAGTACTTC
TRBD2	many	TRBV7-2	TRBJ2-5	CASSTSLGTSGQETQYF	TGTGCCAGCAGCACCTCTCTCGGGACTAGCGGACAAGAGACCCAGTACTTC
NA	many	TRBV5-5	TRBJ2-4	CASSAGTVKNIQYF	TGTGCCAGCAGCGCCGGTACCGTAAAAAACATTCAGTACTTC
NA	many	TRBV28	TRBJ1-2	CASTSGADYGYTF	TGTGCCAGCACGAGCGGGGCGGACTATGGCTACACCTTC
NA	many	TRBV11-3	TRBJ1-1	CASSHRGANTEAFF	TGTGCCAGCAGCCATCGCGGGGCAAACACTGAAGCTTTCTTT
NA	many	TRBV7-9	TRBJ1-1	CASSPFGGGAEAFF	TGTGCCAGCAGCCCATTCGGGGGAGGTGCTGAAGCTTTCTTT
TRBD1	many	TRBV27	TRBJ2-7	CASRVWGQEDRNEQYF	TGTGCCAGCAGAGTTTGGGGACAGGAGGATCGCAACGAGCAGTACTTC
NA	many	TRBV7-8	TRBJ2-2	CASSLRLRGTGPTGELFF	TGTGCCAGCAGCTTAAGGCTACGGGGTACAGGGCCCACCGGGGAGCTGTTTTTT
TRBD2	many	TRBV9	TRBJ2-1	CASSRTSGGTSSYNEQFF	TGTGCCAGCAGCCGGACTAGCGGGGGCACGAGCTCCTACAATGAGCAGTTCTTC
NA	many	TRBV30	TRBJ2-7	CAWSARDYEQYF	TGTGCCTGGAGTGCACGGGACTACGAGCAGTACTTC
TRBD2	many	TRBV5-6	TRBJ2-1	CASSAGLAGSHEQFF	TGTGCCAGCAGCGCTGGACTAGCGGGGAGCCATGAGCAGTTCTTC
TRBD1	many	TRBV7-9	TRBJ1-5	CASSSTPGQGHQPQHF	TGTGCCAGCAGCTCTACACCGGGACAGGGCCATCAGCCCCAGCATTTT
TRBD1	many	TRBV10-3	TRBJ1-6	CAISNPEGANLYNSPLHF	TGTGCCATCAGTAATCCCGAGGGGGCGAACCTATATAATTCACCCCTCCACTTT
TRBD2	medium-sized	TRBV10-3	TRBJ2-3	CAISVGLGADTQYF	TGTGCCATCAGTGTCGGACTAGGAGCAGATACGCAGTATTTT
TRBD1	many	TRBV7-9	TRBJ1-1	CASSPTGAAVAFF	TGTGCCAGCAGCCCGACAGGGGCCGCAGTAGCTTTCTTT
TRBD1	many	TRBV7-8	TRBJ2-2	CASIFTGTGYGELFF	TGTGCCAGCATCTTTACTGGGACAGGGTACGGGGAGCTGTTTTTT
NA	medium-sized	TRBV7-2	TRBJ2-3	CASSLAHRSDTQYF	TGTGCCAGCAGCTTGGCCCACAGATCAGATACGCAGTATTTT
NA	medium-sized	TRBV12-2	TRBJ1-2	CASRLRSQSHGYTF	TGTGCAAGTCGCTTAAGATCACAGTCCCATGGCTACACCTTC
NA	many	TRBV29-1	TRBJ2-5	CSGFLSVFQETQYF	TGCAGCGGGTTTCTGTCGGTATTTCAAGAGACCCAGTACTTC
NA	medium-sized	TRBV29-1	TRBJ1-2	CSADSEDYGYTF	TGCAGCGCTGATTCTGAGGACTATGGCTACACCTTC
NA	many	TRBV7-2	TRBJ2-7	CASSFQGSYEQYF	TGTGCCAGCAGCTTCCAGGGTTCCTACGAGCAGTACTTC
NA	many	TRBV28	TRBJ1-3	CASSLSEAGNTIYF	TGTGCCAGCAGTTTAAGTGAGGCTGGAAACACCATATATTTT
TRBD1	many	TRBV9	TRBJ2-5	CASGNYRGPQETQYF	TGTGCCAGCGGAAACTACAGGGGGCCTCAAGAGACCCAGTACTTC
TRBD1	many	TRBV5-5	TRBJ1-2	CASSGTGVPTNYGYTF	TGTGCCAGCAGCGGTACAGGGGTGCCTACTAATTATGGCTACACCTTC
NA	many	TRBV18	TRBJ1-1	CASSSDMNTEAFF	TGTGCCAGCTCATCCGACATGAACACTGAAGCTTTCTTT
NA	medium-sized	TRBV5-1	TRBJ2-7	CASRLRPSTSSYEQYF	TGCGCCAGCAGGCTTCGACCTAGCACGAGCTCCTACGAGCAGTACTTC
NA	many	TRBV6-6	TRBJ1-2	CASSYRTSYGYTF	TGTGCCAGCAGTTACCGGACTTCCTATGGCTACACCTTC
NA	medium-sized	TRBV4-1	TRBJ1-5	CAATRQPYSNQPQHF	TGCGCAGCTACGAGACAGCCCTATAGCAATCAGCCCCAGCATTTT
TRBD1	medium-sized	TRBV19	TRBJ2-1	CASRTGGYNEQFF	TGTGCCAGTAGGACAGGGGGCTACAATGAGCAGTTCTTC
NA	many	TRBV30	TRBJ1-1	CAWSVRSTEAFF	TGTGCCTGGAGTGTTAGGAGCACTGAAGCTTTCTTT
NA	many	TRBV11-3	TRBJ2-6	CASSLGAGANVLTF	TGTGCCAGCAGCTTAGGGGCAGGGGCCAACGTCCTGACTTTC